This TCR beta chain is from a study of shared clonotypes between healthy human individuals. As for the study in general: For every donor, three CD4 naive, three CD4 memory, two CD8 naive and one CD8 memory plates were used. Points from the study as a whole: For naive CD4 cells, approximately 4.8% of clonotypes were shared across a handful of donors. Generally, estimated richness proved larger in naive subsets than it did in memory subsets.

TCRdb's table, derived via immunoSEQ multiplex PCR, lists solely in-frame clones and lacks some. The table records about 1.5 million clones, around 97% of them present only once. The CDR3 spans 13 residues. From germline, CDR1 is MDHEN and CDR2 SYDVKM. V lost 6 bases, J lost 0 bases, and 6 bases lay in between. All donors qualified as healthy HIV-negative adults and had experienced no recent acute infections or vaccinations. Points on this clone: Its antigen is not identified.

The sequence was collected from a man aged 30-40 years in good health. V usage is TRBV28 and J usage is TRBJ1-5; D gene unclear. Sequencing was carried out using naive CD4+ T cells sorted from blood. Noted subset: CD45RA+ positively selected. CDR3 protein: CASRMDSNQPQHF. In DNA, the CDR3 is TGTGCCAGCAGAATGGATAGCAATCAGCCCCAGCATTTT.